The clone carrying this T cell receptor (beta chain) has just a few counts. This entry is derived from a study of blood T cell repertoires in COVID-19. Here immunoSEQ multiplex PCR was the method, and the copy in TCRdb shows in-frame clones only, minus some. The sample holds about 98,000 clones; approximately 78% are singletons and the top ten take 9.8%. Trimming took 4 bases from V and 3 from J, leaving 16 bases between them. Germline loops: CDR1 GTSNPN, CDR2 SVGIG (reference sequence). This CDR3 is built from 15 residues. Sequenced: peripheral blood. The chain has TRBV30 and TRBJ1-5; D is uncertain. This clonotype was obtained from a man in his fifties or sixties with active or convalescent COVID-19. CDR3 DNA sequence: TGTGCCTGGAACCTACCGGGGTTATTCAATCAGCCCCAGCATTTT. Its translation is CAWNLPGLFNQPQHF.